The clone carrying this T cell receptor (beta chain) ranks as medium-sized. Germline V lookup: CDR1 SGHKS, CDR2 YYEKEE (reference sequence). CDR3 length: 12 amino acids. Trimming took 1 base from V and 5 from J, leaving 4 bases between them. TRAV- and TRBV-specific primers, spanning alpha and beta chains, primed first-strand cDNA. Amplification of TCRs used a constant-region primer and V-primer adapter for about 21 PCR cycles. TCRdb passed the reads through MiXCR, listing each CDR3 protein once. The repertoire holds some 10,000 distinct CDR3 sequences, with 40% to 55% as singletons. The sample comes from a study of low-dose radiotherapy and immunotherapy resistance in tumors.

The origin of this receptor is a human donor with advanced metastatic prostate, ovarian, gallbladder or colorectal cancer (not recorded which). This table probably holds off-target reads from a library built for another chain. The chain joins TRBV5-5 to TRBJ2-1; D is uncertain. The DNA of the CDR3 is TGTGCCAGCAGCTTGTCCCACAATGAGCAGTTCTTC. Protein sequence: CASSLSHNEQFF.